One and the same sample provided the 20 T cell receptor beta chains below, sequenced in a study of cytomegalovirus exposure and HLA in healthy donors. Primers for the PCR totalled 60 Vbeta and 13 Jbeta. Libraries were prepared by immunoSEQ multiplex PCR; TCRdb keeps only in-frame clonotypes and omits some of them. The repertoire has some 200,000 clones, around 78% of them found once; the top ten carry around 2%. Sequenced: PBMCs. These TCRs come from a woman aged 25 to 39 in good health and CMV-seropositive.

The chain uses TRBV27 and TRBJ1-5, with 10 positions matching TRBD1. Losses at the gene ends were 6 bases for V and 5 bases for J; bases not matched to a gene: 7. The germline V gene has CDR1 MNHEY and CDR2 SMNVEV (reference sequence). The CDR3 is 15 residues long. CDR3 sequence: CASRTGQGGHQPQHF. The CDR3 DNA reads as TGTGCCAGCAGAACAGGACAGGGGGGACATCAGCCCCAGCATTTT.

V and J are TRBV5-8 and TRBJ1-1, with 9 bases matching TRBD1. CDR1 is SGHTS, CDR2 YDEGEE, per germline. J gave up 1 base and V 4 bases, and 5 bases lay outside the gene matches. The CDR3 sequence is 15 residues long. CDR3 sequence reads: CASSRTGVQNTEAFF. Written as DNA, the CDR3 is TGTGCCAGCAGCAGGACAGGGGTCCAGAACACTGAAGCTTTCTTT.

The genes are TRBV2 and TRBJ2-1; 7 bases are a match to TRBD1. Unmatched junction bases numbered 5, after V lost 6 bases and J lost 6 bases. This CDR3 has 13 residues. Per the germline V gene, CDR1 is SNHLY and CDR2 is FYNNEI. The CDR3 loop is CASRGDSPNEQFF. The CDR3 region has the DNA TGTGCCAGCAGGGGGGACAGCCCCAATGAGCAGTTCTTC. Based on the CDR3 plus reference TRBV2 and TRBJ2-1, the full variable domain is EPEVTQTPSHQVTQMGQEVILRCVPISNHLYFYWYRQILGQKVEFLVSFYNNEISEKSEIFDDQFSVERPDGSNFTLKIRSTKLEDSAMYFCASRGDSPNEQFFGPGTRLTVL.

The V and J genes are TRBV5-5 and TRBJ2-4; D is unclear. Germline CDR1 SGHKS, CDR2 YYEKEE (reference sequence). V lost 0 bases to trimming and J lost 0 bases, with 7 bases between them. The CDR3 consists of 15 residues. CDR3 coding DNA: TGTGCCAGCAGCTTGGCACGACTAGCCAAAAACATTCAGTACTTC. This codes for CASSLARLAKNIQYF.

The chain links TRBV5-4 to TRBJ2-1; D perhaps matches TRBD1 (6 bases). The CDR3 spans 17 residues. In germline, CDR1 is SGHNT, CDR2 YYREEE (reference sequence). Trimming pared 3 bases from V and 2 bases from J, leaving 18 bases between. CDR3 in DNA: TGTGCCAGCAGCTCCCCCTTGGGGGCCCTAACCTACAATGAGCAGTTCTTC. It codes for CASSSPLGALTYNEQFF. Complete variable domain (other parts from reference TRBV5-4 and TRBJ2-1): ETGVTQSPTHLIKTRGQQVTLRCSSQSGHNTVSWYQQALGQGPQFIFQYYREEENGRGNFPPRFSGLQFPNYSSELNVNALELDDSALYLCASSSPLGALTYNEQFFGPGTRLTVL.

CDR3 loop: CASSQDPAQAPTIYF. CDR3 coding DNA: TGCGCCAGCAGCCAAGATCCCGCCCAGGCTCCCACCATATATTTT. The chain carries TRBV4-3 and TRBJ1-3; no clear D gene. This CDR3 comprises 15 residues. V lost 0 bases, J lost 9 bases, and 15 bases lay in between. The V gene's germline CDR1 is LGHNA and CDR2 YSLEER.

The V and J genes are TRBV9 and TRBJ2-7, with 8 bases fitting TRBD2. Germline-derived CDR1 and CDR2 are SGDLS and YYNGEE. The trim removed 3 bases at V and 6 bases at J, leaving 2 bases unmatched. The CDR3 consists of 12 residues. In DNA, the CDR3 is TGTGCCAGCAGCGCCGGGACTAGCGAGCAGTACTTC. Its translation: CASSAGTSEQYF.

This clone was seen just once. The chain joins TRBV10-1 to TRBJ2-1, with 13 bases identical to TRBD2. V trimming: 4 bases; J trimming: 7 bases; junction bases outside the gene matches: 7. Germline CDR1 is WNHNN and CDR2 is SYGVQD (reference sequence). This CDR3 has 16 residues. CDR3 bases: TGCGCCAGCAGTGGTACCGGGACTAGCGGGAAAAATGAGCAGTTCTTC. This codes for CASSGTGTSGKNEQFF.

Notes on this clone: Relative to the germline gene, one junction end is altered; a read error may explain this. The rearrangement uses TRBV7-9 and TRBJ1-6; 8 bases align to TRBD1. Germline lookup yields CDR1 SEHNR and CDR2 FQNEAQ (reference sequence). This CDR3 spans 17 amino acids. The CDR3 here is CSSSLYRGTSYNSPLHF. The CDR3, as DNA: TGTTCCAGCAGCTTATACAGGGGGACCTCCTATAATTCACCCCTCCACTTT.

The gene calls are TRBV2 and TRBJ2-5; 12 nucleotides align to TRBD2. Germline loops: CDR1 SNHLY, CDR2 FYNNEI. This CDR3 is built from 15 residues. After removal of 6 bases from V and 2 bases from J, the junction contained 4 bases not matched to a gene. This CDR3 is CASSPGLAGQETQYF. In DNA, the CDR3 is TGTGCCAGCAGCCCCGGACTAGCGGGACAAGAGACCCAGTACTTC.

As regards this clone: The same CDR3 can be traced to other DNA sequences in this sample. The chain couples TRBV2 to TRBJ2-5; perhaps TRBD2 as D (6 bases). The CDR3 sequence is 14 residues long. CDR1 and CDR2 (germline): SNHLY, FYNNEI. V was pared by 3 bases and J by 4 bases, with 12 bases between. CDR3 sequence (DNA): TGTGCCAGCAGTGAGGCCTTGGGGGGAGAGACCCAGTACTTC. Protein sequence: CASSEALGGETQYF.

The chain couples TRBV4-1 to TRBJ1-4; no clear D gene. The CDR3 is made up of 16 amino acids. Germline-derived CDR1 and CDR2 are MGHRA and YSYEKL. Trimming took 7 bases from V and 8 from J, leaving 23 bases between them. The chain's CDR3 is CASTPFSGAMGEKLFF. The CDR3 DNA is TGCGCCAGCACCCCCTTTTCTGGTGCCATGGGCGAAAAACTGTTTTTT.

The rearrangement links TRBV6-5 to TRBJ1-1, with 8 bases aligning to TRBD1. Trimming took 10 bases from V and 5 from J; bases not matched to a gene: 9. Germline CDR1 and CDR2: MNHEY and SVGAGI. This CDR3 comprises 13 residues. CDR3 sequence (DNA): TGTGCCACCTTCCAACAGGGGGGTACTGAAGCTTTCTTT. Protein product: CATFQQGGTEAFF.

The CDR3 protein is CASSAGLAGGYLSTDTQYF. The CDR3 bases are TGTGCCAGTAGTGCGGGACTAGCGGGGGGGTACTTAAGCACAGATACGCAGTATTTT. The chain uses TRBV19 and TRBJ2-3, with 16 bases that match TRBD2. V gave up 5 bases and J gave up 0 bases; unmatched junction bases: 8. The V gene's germline CDR1 is LNHDA and CDR2 SQIVND (reference sequence). There are 19 residues in the CDR3.

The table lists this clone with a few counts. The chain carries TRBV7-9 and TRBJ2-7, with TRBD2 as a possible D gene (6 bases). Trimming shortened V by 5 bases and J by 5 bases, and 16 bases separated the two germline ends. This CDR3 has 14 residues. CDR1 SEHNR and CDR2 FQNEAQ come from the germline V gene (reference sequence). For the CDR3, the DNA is TGTGCCAGCAGCCTAAGCCAGGCGGGACACGAGCAGTACTTC. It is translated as CASSLSQAGHEQYF.

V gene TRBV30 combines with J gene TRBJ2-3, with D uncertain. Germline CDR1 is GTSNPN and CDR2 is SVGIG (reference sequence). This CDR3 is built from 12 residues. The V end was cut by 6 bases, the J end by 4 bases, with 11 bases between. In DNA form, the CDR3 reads TGTGCCTGTAGAACCTTGGCAGATACGCAGTATTTT. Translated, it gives CACRTLADTQYF.

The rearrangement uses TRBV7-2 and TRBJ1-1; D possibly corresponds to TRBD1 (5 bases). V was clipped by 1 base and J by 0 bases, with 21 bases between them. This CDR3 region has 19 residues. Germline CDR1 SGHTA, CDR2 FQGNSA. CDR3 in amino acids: CASSLVRFGRTSVNTEAFF. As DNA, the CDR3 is TGTGCCAGCAGCTTAGTAAGGTTCGGCAGGACATCGGTGAACACTGAAGCTTTCTTT.

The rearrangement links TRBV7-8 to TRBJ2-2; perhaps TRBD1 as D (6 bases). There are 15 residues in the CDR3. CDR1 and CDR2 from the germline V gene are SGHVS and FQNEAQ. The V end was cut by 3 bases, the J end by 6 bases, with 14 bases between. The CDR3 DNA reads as TGTGCCAGCAGCTTTTCAACAGGGTTCGCCGGGGAGCTGTTTTTT. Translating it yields CASSFSTGFAGELFF.

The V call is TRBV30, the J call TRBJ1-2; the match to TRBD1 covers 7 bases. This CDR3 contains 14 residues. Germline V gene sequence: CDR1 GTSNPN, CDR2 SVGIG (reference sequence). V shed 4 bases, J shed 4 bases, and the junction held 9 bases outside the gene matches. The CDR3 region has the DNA TGTGCCTGGACTAACCTGGCAGGGGGCTATGGCTACACCTTC. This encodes CAWTNLAGGYGYTF.

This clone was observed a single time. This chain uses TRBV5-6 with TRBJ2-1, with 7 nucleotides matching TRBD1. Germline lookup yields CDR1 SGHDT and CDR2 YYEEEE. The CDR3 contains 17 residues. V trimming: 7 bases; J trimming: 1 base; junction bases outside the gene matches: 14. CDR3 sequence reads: CASGSGLGQKSYNEQFF. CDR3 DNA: TGTGCCAGCGGTTCCGGCCTGGGACAGAAGTCCTACAATGAGCAGTTCTTC. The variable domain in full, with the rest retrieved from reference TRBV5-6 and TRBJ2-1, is DAGVTQSPTHLIKTRGQQVTLRCSPKSGHDTVSWYQQALGQGPQFIFQYYEEEERQRGNFPDRFSGHQFPNYSSELNVNALLLGDSALYLCASGSGLGQKSYNEQFFGPGTRLTVL.